This T cell receptor beta chain was sequenced for a study of Graves' ophthalmopathy and Graves' hyperthyroidism. Overall study: Ahead of any treatment, peripheral blood was obtained at the initial diagnosis.

Study outcomes and limitations: Ophthalmopathy progression cases were predicted by the model with roughly 64% sensitivity and 72.22% specificity. In blood, most expanded thyroid clonotypes above 0.001 frequency were also detected.

To note about this clonotype: Antigen specificity is unknown.

Transcripts of RNA were the source for amplifying TCR beta CDR3 regions. In the first round, RT-PCR was carried out with HTBI primers, and a multiplex PCR formed the second round. Each CDR3 protein gets one entry after TCRdb re-called the multiplex PCR reads with MiXCR. The table lists over 650,000 distinct CDR3 sequences, roughly 39% of them singletons. With 5 bases removed from V and 8 bases from J, the gap between germline ends came to 32 bases. Germline values: CDR1 SGHDT, CDR2 YYEEEE. There are 18 residues in the CDR3. Sequenced: peripheral blood. The rearrangement uses TRBV5-6 and TRBJ2-7; maybe TRBD2 (6 bases). The sequence came from an adult man with Graves' ophthalmopathy. CDR3 protein: CASSSSFGGRLGPPKQYF. The CDR3 coding sequence is TGTGCCAGCAGTTCCTCGTTTGGAGGGAGACTAGGGCCTCCCAAGCAGTACTTC.